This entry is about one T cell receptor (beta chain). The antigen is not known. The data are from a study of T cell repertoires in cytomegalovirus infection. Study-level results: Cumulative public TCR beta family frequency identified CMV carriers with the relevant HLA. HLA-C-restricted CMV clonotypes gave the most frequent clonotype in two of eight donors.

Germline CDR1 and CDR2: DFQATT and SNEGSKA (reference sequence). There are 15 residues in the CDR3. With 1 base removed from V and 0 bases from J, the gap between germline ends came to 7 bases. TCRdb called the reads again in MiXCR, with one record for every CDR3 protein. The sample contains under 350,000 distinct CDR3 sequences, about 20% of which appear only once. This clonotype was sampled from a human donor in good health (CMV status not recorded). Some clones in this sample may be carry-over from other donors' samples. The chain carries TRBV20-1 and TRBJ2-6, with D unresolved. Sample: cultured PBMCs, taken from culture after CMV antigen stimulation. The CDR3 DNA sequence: TGCAGTGCTAGAGGACTCATCTCTGGGGCCAACGTCCTGACTTTC. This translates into CSARGLISGANVLTF.